Described below is a single T cell receptor beta chain sequence and its context. It has no known antigen specificity. Per-base qualities were not stored, and no clone one base away is much larger. This record belongs to a study of blood T cell repertoires in COVID-19 (dated by TCRdb to between 2020 and 2021). With regard to the full study: The collaborator samples originated in the United States, Italy and Spain and spanned the acute and convalescent phases of COVID-19. The prospective study material was composed of cDNA or gDNA derived from T cells, B-cell-depleted T cells, or PBMCs. Subjects who had been exposed to COVID-19, were actively infected with it, or had recovered from it provided the deeply sampled blood TCRbeta repertoires that made up the dataset. A freely available public database, intended as a resource for researchers studying the immune response to SARS-CoV-2, is where the repertoires were released. Samples came from the ongoing ImmuneRACE study (first 160 participants) plus 1,254 subjects from 6 global collaborators. A de-identified subject ID, COVID-19 status, age in years and sex were almost always included in the sample metadata. Where available, HLA class I and class II types were taken from metadata supplied by the sample provider and were not determined by assay-based typing.

TCRbeta CDR3 regions were amplified from genomic DNA using the immunoSEQ Assay, a bias-controlled multiplex PCR. On the study's bioinformatics: The number of nucleated cells in each sample was estimated from the amplification of reference gene primers within the assay. Sequence reads were collapsed and filtered to measure the absolute abundance of every unique TCRbeta CDR3 rearrangement. For each sample, productive Simpson clonality was calculated by taking the square root of Simpson's diversity index across productive rearrangements. What TCRdb holds here is the immuneACCESS table cut down to in-frame rearrangements. Part of the clones is not present; checked against another copy, under half of the missing clones reflect an unresolved V gene, and the others are unexplained. D and trimming were read from the DNA, whereas the V and J calls and clone size are those reported in that table. The sample table records 150,000 or so clones; over 75% of these occur just once. The ten largest clones take up about 10% of the sample.

Overall results and qualifications from the work: The quantity of clinical and demographic metadata differed by source and by participant and was supplied without curation.

Including cysteine and phenylalanine, the CDR3 has 13 amino acids. Only the CDR3 region is kept as DNA, spanning 39 bases read in frame from base 1. The germline V gene (reference sequence) gives CDR1 as LNHDA and CDR2 as SQIVND. Trimming accounts for 11 bases at V and 3 bases at J, while the number of junction bases matched to no gene is 7. Enrolling through a virtual design, the prospective study's participants ranged in age from roughly 18 to 89 years and lived across roughly 24 United States geographic areas. In the prospective study, cohorts were assigned on the basis of participant-reported clinical history obtained from a screening survey and a study questionnaire. ImmuneRACE Cohort 3 recovered participants were defined by two consecutive negative NP/OP PCR tests, healthcare professional clearance, or symptom resolution. Mobile phlebotomists in the prospective study collected whole blood, serum and a nasopharyngeal or oropharyngeal swab from every participant. Prospective study participants could optionally give additional blood draws and questionnaires over an approximately two-month period. Blood samples from the prospective study were shipped frozen or at room temperature prior to DNA extraction.

The rearrangement joined TRBV19 to TRBJ2-7; 10 bases in the middle match TRBD1. The sequencing sample was made of PBMCs or T cells enriched from blood (not recorded which). The receptor's source is a middle-aged man who had recovered from COVID-19. The bases read TGTGCCTCAGGGGACAGGGGAAACTACGAGCAGTACTTC. It specifies CASGDRGNYEQYF.